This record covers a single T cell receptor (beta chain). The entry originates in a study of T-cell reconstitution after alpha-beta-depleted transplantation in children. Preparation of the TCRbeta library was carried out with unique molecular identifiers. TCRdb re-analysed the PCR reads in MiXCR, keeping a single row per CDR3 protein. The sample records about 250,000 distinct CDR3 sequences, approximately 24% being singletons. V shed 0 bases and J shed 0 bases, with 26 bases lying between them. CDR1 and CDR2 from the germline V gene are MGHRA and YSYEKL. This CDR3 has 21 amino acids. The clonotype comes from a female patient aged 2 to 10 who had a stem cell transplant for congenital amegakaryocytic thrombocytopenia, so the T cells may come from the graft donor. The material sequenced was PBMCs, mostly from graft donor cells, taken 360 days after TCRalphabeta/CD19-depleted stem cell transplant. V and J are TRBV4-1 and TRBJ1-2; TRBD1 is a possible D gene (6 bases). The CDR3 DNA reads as TGCGCCAGCAGCCAAGATGGTGTGTTTTTGGACAGCCCTAATCCTAACTATGGCTACACCTTC. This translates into CASSQDGVFLDSPNPNYGYTF.